The source of this T cell receptor (beta chain) is a study of tumor and adjacent non-tumor tissue in lung cancer. At the level of the study: Patients were aged roughly 31 to 76, roughly nine men and about five women, stage I to III.

In germline, CDR1 is MNHEY, CDR2 SVGEGT. This CDR3 comprises 13 residues. This sample's RNA came from whole unsorted tissue. The normal lung tissue was taken more than 3 cm from the tumor edge. Chemotherapy-naive patients with new lung cancer underwent thoracic surgery in China, August–late 2014. Three rounds of nested PCR, following a modified ARM-PCR protocol, produced the TCRbeta library. TCRdb ran MiXCR on the multiplex PCR reads and lists one entry per CDR3 protein. This table has about 86,000 distinct CDR3 sequences, more than 75% appearing once. For this clonotype: The antigen is undetermined. Germline and junction disagree at one end, which may indicate a read error.

Points from the study as a whole: Normal lung showed higher cumulative top 100 clone frequency than tumor. Significantly higher TCR diversity was found in tumor than normal lung.

V is TRBV6-2 or TRBV6-3 and J is TRBJ2-1; D is ambiguous. Sequenced: distant non-tumor lung tissue. The receptor comes from a woman in her fifties or sixties with non-small cell lung cancer. In nucleotides, the CDR3 is TGTGCCAGCAGTTACGACATGGTTAATGAGCAGTTATTC. This translates into CASSYDMVNEQLF.